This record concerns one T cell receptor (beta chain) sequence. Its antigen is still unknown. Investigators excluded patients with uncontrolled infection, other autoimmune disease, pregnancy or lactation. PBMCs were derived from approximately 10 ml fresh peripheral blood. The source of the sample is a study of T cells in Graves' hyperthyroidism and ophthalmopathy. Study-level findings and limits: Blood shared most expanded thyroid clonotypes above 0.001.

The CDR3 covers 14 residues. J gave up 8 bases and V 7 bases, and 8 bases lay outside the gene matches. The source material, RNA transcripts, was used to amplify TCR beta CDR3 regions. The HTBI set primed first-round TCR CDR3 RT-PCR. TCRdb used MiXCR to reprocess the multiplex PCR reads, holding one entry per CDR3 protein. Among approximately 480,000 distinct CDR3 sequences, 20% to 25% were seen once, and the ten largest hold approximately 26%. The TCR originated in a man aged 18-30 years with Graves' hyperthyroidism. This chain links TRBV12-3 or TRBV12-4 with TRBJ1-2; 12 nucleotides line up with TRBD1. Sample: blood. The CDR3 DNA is TGTGCCAGCATCCCCGGGACAGGGGGCGGAGGCTACACCTTC. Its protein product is CASIPGTGGGGYTF.